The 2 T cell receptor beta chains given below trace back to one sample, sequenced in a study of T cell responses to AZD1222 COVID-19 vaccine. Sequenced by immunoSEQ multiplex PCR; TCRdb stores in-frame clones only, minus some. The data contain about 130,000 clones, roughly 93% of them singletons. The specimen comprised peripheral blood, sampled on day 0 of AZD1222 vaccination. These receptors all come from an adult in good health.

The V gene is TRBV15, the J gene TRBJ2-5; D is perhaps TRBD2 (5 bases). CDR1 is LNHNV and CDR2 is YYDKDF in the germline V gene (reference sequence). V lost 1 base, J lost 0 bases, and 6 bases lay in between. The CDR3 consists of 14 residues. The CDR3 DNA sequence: TGTGCCACCAGCAGAGGAGGGTACCAAGAGACCCAGTACTTC. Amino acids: CATSRGGYQETQYF. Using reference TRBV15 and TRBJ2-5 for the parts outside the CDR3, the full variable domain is DAMVIQNPRYQVTQFGKPVTLSCSQTLNHNVMYWYQQKSSQAPKLLFHYYDKDFNNEADTPDNFQSRRPNTSFCFLDIRSPGLGDTAMYLCATSRGGYQETQYFGPGTRLLVL.

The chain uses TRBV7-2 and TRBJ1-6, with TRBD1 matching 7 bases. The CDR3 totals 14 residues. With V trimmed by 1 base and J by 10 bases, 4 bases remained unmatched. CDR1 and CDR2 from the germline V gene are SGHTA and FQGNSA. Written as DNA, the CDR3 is TGTGCCAGCAGCTTAGAGGGGGCGGAATCACCCCTCCACTTT. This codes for CASSLEGAESPLHF.